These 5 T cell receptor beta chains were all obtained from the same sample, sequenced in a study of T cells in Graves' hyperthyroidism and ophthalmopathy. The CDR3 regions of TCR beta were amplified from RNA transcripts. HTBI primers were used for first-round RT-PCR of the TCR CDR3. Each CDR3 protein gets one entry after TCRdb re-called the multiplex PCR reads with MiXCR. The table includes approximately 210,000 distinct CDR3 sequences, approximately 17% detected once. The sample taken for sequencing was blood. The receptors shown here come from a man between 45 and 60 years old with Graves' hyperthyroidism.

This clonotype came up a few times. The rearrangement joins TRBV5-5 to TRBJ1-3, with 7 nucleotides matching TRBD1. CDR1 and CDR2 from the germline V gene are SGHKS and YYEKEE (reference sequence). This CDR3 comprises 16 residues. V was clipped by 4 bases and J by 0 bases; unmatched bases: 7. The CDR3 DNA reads TGTGCCAGCAGCGCCTCGGACAGGAGCTCTGGAAACACCATATATTTT. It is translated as CASSASDRSSGNTIYF.

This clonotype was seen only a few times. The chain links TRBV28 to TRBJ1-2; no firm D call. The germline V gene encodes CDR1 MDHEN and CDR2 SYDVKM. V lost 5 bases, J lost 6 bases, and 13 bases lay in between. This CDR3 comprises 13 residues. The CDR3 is CASSRGSSNGYTF. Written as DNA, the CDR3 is TGTGCCAGCAGTCGTGGTAGTTCTAATGGCTACACCTTC.

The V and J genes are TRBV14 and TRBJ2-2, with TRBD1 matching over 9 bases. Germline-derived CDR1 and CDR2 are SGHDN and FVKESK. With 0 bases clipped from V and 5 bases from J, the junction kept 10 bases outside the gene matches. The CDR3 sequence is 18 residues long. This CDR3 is CASSQDPDRGLGTGELFF. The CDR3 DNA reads TGTGCCAGCAGCCAAGATCCGGACAGGGGTCTGGGAACCGGGGAGCTGTTTTTT.

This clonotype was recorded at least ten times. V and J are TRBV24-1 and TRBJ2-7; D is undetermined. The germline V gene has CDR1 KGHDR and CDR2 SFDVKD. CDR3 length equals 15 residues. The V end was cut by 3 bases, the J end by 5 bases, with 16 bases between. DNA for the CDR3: TGTGCCACCAGTGATGCCCTAGGGCCGGGCAACGAGCAGTACTTC. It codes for CATSDALGPGNEQYF.

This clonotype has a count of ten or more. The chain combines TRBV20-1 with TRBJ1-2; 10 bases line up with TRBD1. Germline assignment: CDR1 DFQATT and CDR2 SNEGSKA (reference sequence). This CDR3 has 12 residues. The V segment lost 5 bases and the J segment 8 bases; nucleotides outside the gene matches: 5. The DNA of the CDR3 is TGCAGTGCTGACAGGGGGCGGAGGGGCTACACCTTC. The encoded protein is CSADRGRRGYTF.